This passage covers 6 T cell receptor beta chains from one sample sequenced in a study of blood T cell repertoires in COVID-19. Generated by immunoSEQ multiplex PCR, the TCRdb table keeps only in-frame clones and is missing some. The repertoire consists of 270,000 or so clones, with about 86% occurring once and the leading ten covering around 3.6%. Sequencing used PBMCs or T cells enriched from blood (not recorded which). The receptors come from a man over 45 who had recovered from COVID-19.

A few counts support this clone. The CDR3 reads CASRPTGKSVDEQFF. The CDR3 DNA sequence: TGCGCCAGCAGGCCGACAGGGAAGAGTGTCGATGAGCAGTTCTTC. V and J are TRBV5-1 and TRBJ2-1; 7 bases line up with TRBD1. With 5 bases clipped from V and 8 bases from J, the junction kept 13 bases outside the gene matches. CDR3 length: 15 residues. Germline assignment: CDR1 SGHRS and CDR2 YFSETQ.

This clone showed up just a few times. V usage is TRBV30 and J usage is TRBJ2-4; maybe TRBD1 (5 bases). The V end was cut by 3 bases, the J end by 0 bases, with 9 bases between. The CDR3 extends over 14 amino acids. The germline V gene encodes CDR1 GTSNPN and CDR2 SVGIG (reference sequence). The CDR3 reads CAWRPRVAKNIQYF. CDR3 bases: TGTGCCTGGAGGCCCAGGGTAGCCAAAAACATTCAGTACTTC. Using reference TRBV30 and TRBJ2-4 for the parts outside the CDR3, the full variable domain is SQTIHQWPATLVQPVGSPLSLECTVEGTSNPNLYWYRQAAGRGLQLLFYSVGIGQISSEVPQNLSASRPQDRQFILSSKKLLLSDSGFYLCAWRPRVAKNIQYFGAGTRLSVL.

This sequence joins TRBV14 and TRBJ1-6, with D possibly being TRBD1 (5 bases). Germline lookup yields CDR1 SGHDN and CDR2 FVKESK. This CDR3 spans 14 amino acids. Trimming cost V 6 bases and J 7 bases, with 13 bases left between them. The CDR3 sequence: CASRKGVQNSPLHF. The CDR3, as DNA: TGTGCCAGCAGGAAAGGGGTCCAGAATTCACCCCTCCACTTT.

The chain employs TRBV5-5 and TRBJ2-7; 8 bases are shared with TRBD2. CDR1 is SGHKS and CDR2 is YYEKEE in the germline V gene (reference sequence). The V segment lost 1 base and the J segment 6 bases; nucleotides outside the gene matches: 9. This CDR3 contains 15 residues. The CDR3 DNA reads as TGTGCCAGCAGCTTGACGGGAGGGCCAGCGTCCGAGCAGTACTTC. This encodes CASSLTGGPASEQYF.

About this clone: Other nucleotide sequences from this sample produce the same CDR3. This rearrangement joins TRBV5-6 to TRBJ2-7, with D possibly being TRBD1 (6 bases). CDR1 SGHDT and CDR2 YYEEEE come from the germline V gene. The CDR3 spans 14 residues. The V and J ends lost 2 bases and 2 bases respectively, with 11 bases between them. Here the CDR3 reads CASSFLQGTYEQYF. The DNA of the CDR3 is TGTGCCAGCAGCTTTTTACAGGGCACCTACGAGCAGTACTTC.

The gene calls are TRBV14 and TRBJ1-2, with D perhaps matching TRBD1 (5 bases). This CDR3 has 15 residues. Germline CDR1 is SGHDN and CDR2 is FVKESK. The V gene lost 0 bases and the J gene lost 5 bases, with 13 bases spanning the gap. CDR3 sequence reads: CASSQEAGTYYGYTF. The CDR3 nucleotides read TGTGCCAGCAGCCAAGAGGCGGGGACTTATTATGGCTACACCTTC.